This TCR beta chain derives from a study of identical twins (dated by TCRdb to between 2015 and 2016). In terms of the full investigation: TCR alpha and beta repertoires from monozygotic twins, unrelated adults of various ages and cord blood were deep-sequenced to test whether fetal clonotypes persist. Replicate twin experiments were performed at different times using different library preparation protocols to rule out contamination. Study-wide conclusions, independent of this receptor: A weaker excess of twin sharing was found in beta out-of-frame sequences because the signal-to-noise ratio was lowered by fewer shared sequences. Out-of-frame TCR alpha sequences shared between twins showed an excess of low generation-probability sequences compared with coincidental sharing between unrelated individuals. Because the same donors could not be followed over many years, the conclusions depended on cross-sectional statistical analysis. Zero-insertion analyses could be partly confounded by invariant T cells such as MAIT and iNKT, though diverse VJ usage argued against such confounding for most clonotypes. Abundant cord blood beta clonotypes had fewer insertions, young adult naive repertoires showed a similar but weaker trend, and memory repertoires showed no such trend. In monozygotic twins, recombination models systematically underestimated out-of-frame TCR alpha sharing, but the models matched the sharing seen between unrelated individuals.

Library preparation was by 5' RACE. These reads were obtained on an Illumina HiSeq 2000. A universal primer binding site was introduced by template switching, and a unique molecular identifier was present in the final cDNA, enabling accurate counting of TCR cDNA molecules. First-strand cDNA for TCR alpha and beta chains was synthesized from specific primers in the conserved constant-segment region. Each cDNA library was double barcoded, with a SMART-Mk sample barcode plus Illumina barcodes, to control for contamination. TruSeq adapter sequences, together with Illumina sample barcodes, were added in two successive PCR steps. Sequencing of the TCR alpha and beta cDNA libraries was done on the Illumina HiSeq platform using custom primers. The authors' pipeline ran thus. Raw reads were processed with MiGEC to extract unique molecular identifiers, and MiXCR was used to determine CDR3 positions. Recombination models were inferred per individual with the repgenHMM and IGoR tools using an EM algorithm. The analysis of shared clonotypes was done with the tcR package in R, with sharing normalized by the product of cloneset sizes. To study raw recombination without the effects of thymic and clonal selection, out-of-frame nonproductive sequences were analyzed. TCRdb's own reprocessing of the public reads used fastp at Q25 and MiXCR and kept productive beta chains. Each CDR3 protein appears once, grouped with its most common genes and DNA. For this entry, the V and J calls and clone size follow TCRdb and not the study's own pipeline. Present in this sample are around 490,000 distinct CDR3 sequences, 14% of which were seen just once. More than 0.8% of the sample belongs to the ten largest clones.

This clonotype has just a few counts. Which antigen it targets is not known. There are no base qualities to consult, and no much larger clone falls within one base. Per the germline V gene, MNHNS is the CDR1 and SASEGT is the CDR2. Reading from cysteine to phenylalanine, the CDR3 counts 11 amino acids. Just CDR3 DNA is preserved here, 33 bases in frame from base 1. Trimming removed 7 bases from V and 5 bases from J, leaving 9 bases between the germline ends. All donors were healthy Caucasians. The twin cohort comprised three pairs of female monozygotic twins, all aged roughly 18 to 30 years. Positive isolation kits from Invitrogen were used to isolate CD4+ and CD8+ T cell populations. The same specimen was also included in a second study, on yellow fever vaccine responses in identical twins. The second paper states: The T cell response to vaccination in identical twins was reported by the authors to appear partly convergent and partly personalized. In identical twins, the study followed T cell clones that responded to the vaccine with precision.

The rearranged chain carries TRBV6-1 and TRBJ2-7; TRBD2 could be the D gene, as 5 bases match. Sequencing was performed on CD4+ T cells sorted from blood. This TCR derives from a woman between 18 and 29 years old in good health. The DNA is as follows: TGTGCCAGCATCGAGGGCCACGAGCAGTACTTC. The resulting protein is CASIEGHEQYF.